The source of this TCR beta chain is a study of T cells in Graves' hyperthyroidism and ophthalmopathy. Regarding the study as a whole: Most expanded thyroid clonotypes above 0.001 also appeared in blood. Ophthalmopathy and stable hyperthyroidism were told apart by a 13 V-J model. The model identified upcoming ophthalmopathy a median around 6 months ahead of onset.

This clonotype was counted ten times or more. Its antigen is still unknown. The junction and the germline gene differ at one end; a read error may be behind it. Amplified regions were TCR beta CDR3 sequences from RNA transcripts. In the first-round RT-PCR of the TCR CDR3, the HTBI primer set was used. Each CDR3 protein is one row after TCRdb ran MiXCR on the multiplex PCR reads. This table has 300,000 to 450,000 distinct CDR3 sequences, approximately 15% appearing once. Germline loops: CDR1 SSHAT, CDR2 FNYEAQ (reference sequence). CDR3 length: 15 amino acids. Graves' hyperthyroidism showing no ophthalmopathy progression within 18 months was considered stable.

The sample was blood. The rearrangement joins TRBV7-7 to TRBJ2-2; D is unclear. This sequence originates from an older woman with Graves' hyperthyroidism. CDR3 coding DNA: TGTGCTAGCAGCTCCTTGGGCCTGAACACCGGGGAGCTGTTTTTT. Its translation: CASSSLGLNTGELFF.